This is a list of T cell receptor beta chains from one sample in a study of blood T cell repertoires in COVID-19. The data were produced by immunoSEQ multiplex PCR, yet TCRdb's version contains in-frame clones alone and is incomplete. The data show more than 200,000 clones, more than 70% seen once. The sequenced material came from peripheral blood. The receptors come from a woman in her twenties or thirties with COVID-19, enrolled during active disease. CDR3s leave out the opening cysteine and the closing phenylalanine or tryptophan.

>TRBV2
ASSEVRRSYGYT
>TRBV5-1
ASSLGNTGNYGYT
>TRBV9
ASSVEMVGGTSEAF
>TRBV2
ASRQGAYEQY
>TRBV6-2/TRBV6-3
ASSLWTGQGANTGELF
>TRBV4-1
ASSQEKDNPYNSPLH
>TRBV7-2
ASSSGQLAYEQY
>TRBV10-3
AISETLGQGRSYGYT
>TRBV19
ASSRLDPTSTDTQY
>TRBV9
ASSPDPGNEQY
>TRBV7-9
ASSPGTLGPLQETQY
>TRBV5-4
ASSFGTSGGTLKNIQY
>TRBV7-8
ASSPLDRGSTDTQY
>TRBV28
ASWGPFMGNSPLH
>TRBV28
ATNGEALH
>TRBV7-8
ASSFRGGAMNTEAF
>TRBV5-4
ASSPGTSGKQF
>TRBV6-5
ASSYVTGQHQY
>TRBV30
AWQGTGDADTQY
>TRBV7-2
ASSLAGTGGGLNTGELF
>TRBV5-1
ASSSRTGDSAEAF
>TRBV5-4
ASSVGLAGHSYNEQF
>TRBV29-1
SVERVAGAEAF
>TRBV2
ASRLNYGYT
>TRBV7-8
ASSLDYVPAGELF
>TRBV6-2/TRBV6-3
ASSPREETQY
>TRBV27
ASSARRYTGELF
>TRBV4-3
ASSQEDSINTGELF
>TRBV6-5
ASRPTGRGREAF
>TRBV24-1
ATSDSWGVNTGELF
>TRBV19
ASSTQGAVNYGYT
>TRBV5-4
ASSPSGGRTDTQY
>TRBV11-2
ASSSGQGLGGYT
>TRBV27
ASSSGWAGANVLT
>TRBV11-2
ASSLDRVAGGEQF
>TRBV7-6
ASSKTSDPADTQY
>TRBV28
ASMETGNYGYT
>TRBV28
ASSLFEDRGPKNIQY
>TRBV3-1/TRBV3-2
ASSQDPGGGNQPQH
>TRBV29-1
SGGTGSLGQLTEAF
>TRBV4-3
ASSQDVQREFNEQF
>TRBV27
ASSLDRGPGYEQY
>TRBV12-3/TRBV12-4
ASRGGNTEAF
>TRBV9
ASSVGLAGGNTGELF
>TRBV6-5
ASRPPRSFNEQF
>TRBV4-3
ASSQDLAGGWALH
>TRBV19
ASSLWVEGDTQY
>TRBV5-5
ASSGAGDGFSYEQY
>TRBV6-5
ASSYGGPDQPQH
>TRBV28
ASIPDNRGRNTEAF
>TRBV6-2/TRBV6-3
ASSLPSQGTGELF